This is a list of T cell receptor beta chains from one sample in a study of T-cell reconstitution after alpha-beta-depleted transplantation in children. TCRdb analysed the PCR reads with MiXCR anew, one entry per CDR3 protein. The sample has fewer than 700,000 distinct CDR3 sequences; 13% are singletons. The material was PBMCs, mostly from graft donor cells, obtained 360 days after TCRalphabeta/CD19-depleted stem cell transplant. These receptor sequences come from a male patient aged 10-17 years who had a stem cell transplant for acute myeloid leukemia, so the T cells may come from the graft donor. The CDR3 runs from the conserved cysteine through the conserved F or W. The D gene is left open where the match is weak. Size is stated for part of the rows, as once, few or many counts, or as a class when the clone is expanded.

CDR3,DNA,J,size,D,V
CSAREGRTVQETQYF,TGCAGTGCTAGAGAGGGGCGGACAGTTCAAGAGACCCAGTACTTC,TRBJ2-5,.,.,TRBV20-1
CASSESSRETQYF,TGCGCCAGCAGTGAGTCAAGCAGAGAGACCCAGTACTTC,TRBJ2-5,few,.,TRBV10-2
CASSEAVWPQYF,TGTGCCAGCAGTGAAGCGGTTTGGCCTCAGTACTTC,TRBJ2-4,few,.,TRBV25-1
CASSGTLAREEFF,TGTGCCAGCAGTGGAACACTAGCGAGAGAAGAGTTCTTC,TRBJ2-1,.,TRBD2,TRBV28
CASSYSIGEQFF,TGTGCCAGCAGTTACTCGATCGGTGAGCAGTTCTTC,TRBJ2-1,.,.,TRBV6-5
CSAKLANTDTQYF,TGCAGCGCCAAACTCGCAAACACAGATACGCAGTATTTT,TRBJ2-3,many,.,TRBV29-1
CASSTHGRQGGNEQFF,TGTGCCAGCAGTACCCACGGGCGGCAGGGTGGAAATGAGCAGTTCTTC,TRBJ2-1,.,.,TRBV25-1
CASSLIGGERYNEQFF,TGTGCCAGCAGCTTAATCGGGGGCGAGCGGTACAATGAGCAGTTCTTC,TRBJ2-1,many,.,TRBV7-9
CASSPHLGTQYF,TGCGCCAGCAGCCCGCACTTGGGGACCCAGTACTTC,TRBJ2-5,many,.,TRBV5-1
CASSDTGLTYEQYF,TGTGCCAGCAGCGACACGGGACTCACCTACGAGCAGTACTTC,TRBJ2-7,few,.,TRBV25-1
CSALTPPLEQYF,TGCAGTGCTCTGACTCCCCCTTTAGAGCAGTACTTC,TRBJ2-7,.,.,TRBV20-1
CSGRLSGSELTDTQYF,TGCAGCGGAAGGCTTAGCGGGAGTGAACTCACAGATACGCAGTATTTT,TRBJ2-3,many,TRBD2,TRBV29-1
CAIRGVGERGRLAYEQYF,TGTGCCATCAGGGGTGTGGGGGAGAGGGGTCGTCTGGCCTACGAGCAGTACTTC,TRBJ2-7,.,.,TRBV10-3
CASSVDTSGRYEQYF,TGTGCCAGCAGCGTAGATACTAGCGGGAGGTACGAGCAGTACTTC,TRBJ2-7,.,TRBD2,TRBV9
CASSLLAGGNVYEQYF,TGTGCCAGCTCTCTTCTAGCGGGAGGGAATGTTTACGAGCAGTACTTC,TRBJ2-7,.,TRBD2,TRBV5-5
CASSFDSGSTYEQYF,TGTGCCAGCAGTTTCGATAGCGGGAGCACCTACGAGCAGTACTTC,TRBJ2-7,few,TRBD2,TRBV12-3/TRBV12-4
CSVVRGGNTIYF,TGCAGCGTCGTCAGGGGAGGAAACACCATATATTTT,TRBJ1-3,many,.,TRBV29-1
CASSLTLELNYGYTF,TGTGCCAGCAGTTTAACACTCGAGCTCAACTATGGCTACACCTTC,TRBJ1-2,few,.,TRBV28
CASSSLIRQKTTDTQYF,TGTGCCAGCAGCTCCTTAATAAGGCAGAAGACCACAGATACGCAGTATTTT,TRBJ2-3,few,.,TRBV11-2
CSARAQDNQPQHF,TGCAGTGCTAGAGCCCAGGACAATCAGCCCCAGCATTTT,TRBJ1-5,few,.,TRBV20-1
CRGIWDDSTDTQYF,TGCAGGGGGATTTGGGACGATAGCACAGATACGCAGTATTTT,TRBJ2-3,few,.,TRBV20-1
CASSLIQGPTGNTIYF,TGTGCCAGCAGTCTAATTCAGGGGCCTACTGGAAACACCATATATTTT,TRBJ1-3,few,.,TRBV12-3/TRBV12-4
CASSHGGWDEQYF,TGTGCCAGCAGTCACGGGGGGTGGGACGAGCAGTACTTC,TRBJ2-7,few,TRBD2,TRBV12-3/TRBV12-4
CASSTTSGRFDEQYF,TGTGCCAGCAGTACGACTAGCGGGAGGTTCGACGAGCAGTACTTC,TRBJ2-7,few,TRBD2,TRBV2
CASRLSRTQETQYF,TGTGCGTCCCGTCTATCACGAACGCAAGAGACCCAGTACTTC,TRBJ2-5,many,.,TRBV7-2
CASSFGTGETQYF,TGCGCCAGCAGCTTCGGGACGGGAGAGACCCAGTACTTC,TRBJ2-5,many,.,TRBV5-1
CSVEVREGYEQYF,TGCAGCGTTGAGGTGCGGGAGGGCTACGAGCAGTACTTC,TRBJ2-7,few,TRBD2,TRBV29-1
CSARPGLAGGLGQETQYF,TGCAGTGCTAGACCTGGACTAGCGGGAGGATTAGGTCAAGAGACCCAGTACTTC,TRBJ2-5,.,TRBD2,TRBV20-1
CASSFGAGGTYSNQPQHF,TGTGCCAGCAGCTTCGGGGCCGGGGGAACCTATAGCAATCAGCCCCAGCATTTT,TRBJ1-5,.,.,TRBV11-1
CASSKGPRTECEQFF,TGTGCCAGCAGCAAAGGCCCACGGACGGAATGCGAGCAGTTCTTC,TRBJ2-1,few,.,TRBV21-1
CASSFSADSNYEQYF,TGTGCCAGCAGCTTTAGTGCTGATTCTAACTACGAGCAGTACTTC,TRBJ2-7,.,.,TRBV7-9
CASSLVLRPLSYEQYF,TGTGCCAGCAGCCTGGTCCTTCGTCCCCTCTCCTACGAGCAGTACTTC,TRBJ2-7,.,.,TRBV5-5
CSAGREYLYEQYF,TGCAGTGCTGGCCGGGAGTACCTCTACGAGCAGTACTTC,TRBJ2-7,few,.,TRBV20-1
CASSQPGLVGNNEQFF,TGCGCCAGCAGCCAACCGGGACTAGTGGGGAACAATGAGCAGTTCTTC,TRBJ2-1,few,TRBD2,TRBV4-3
CASSQPGSGYTDTQYF,TGTGCCAGCAGCCAACCAGGGAGTGGCTACACAGATACGCAGTATTTT,TRBJ2-3,.,.,TRBV3-1
CASSLAGTSEGQFF,TGCGCCAGCAGCTTGGCGGGGACTAGCGAAGGGCAGTTCTTC,TRBJ2-1,many,TRBD2,TRBV5-1
CASSAQTSGSPNEQFF,TGTGCCAGCAGTGCTCAGACTAGCGGGAGCCCCAATGAGCAGTTCTTC,TRBJ2-1,.,TRBD2,TRBV6-4
CASSSQQYEQYF,TGCGCCAGCAGCTCCCAGCAATACGAGCAGTACTTC,TRBJ2-7,.,.,TRBV5-1
CASSQVISGSSYEQYF,TGTGCCAGCAGCCAAGTTATTAGCGGGAGCTCCTACGAGCAGTACTTC,TRBJ2-7,.,TRBD2,TRBV4-2
CASSPNQGTGLMDTEAFF,TGTGCCAGCAGCCCGAACCAGGGGACAGGACTAATGGACACTGAAGCTTTCTTT,TRBJ1-1,.,TRBD1,TRBV7-6
CASTQTGRYTGELFF,TGTGCCAGCACACAGACAGGGCGATACACCGGGGAGCTGTTTTTT,TRBJ2-2,.,TRBD1,TRBV9
CASSLQGNIQYF,TGTGCCAGCAGTTTACAGGGAAACATTCAGTACTTC,TRBJ2-4,many,.,TRBV12-3/TRBV12-4
CASSTVEGVVRYGYTF,TGTGCCAGCAGTACCGTCGAAGGGGTAGTACGGTATGGCTACACCTTC,TRBJ1-2,.,.,TRBV27
CASSQARRWQETQYF,TGTGCCAGCAGCCAGGCCAGGAGGTGGCAAGAGACCCAGTACTTC,TRBJ2-5,.,.,TRBV3-1
CASSVLGWPSTDTQYF,TGTGCCAGCAGCGTATTAGGATGGCCTAGCACAGATACGCAGTATTTT,TRBJ2-3,.,.,TRBV9
CSVEVLAGGPYEQYF,TGCAGCGTTGAGGTTCTAGCGGGAGGGCCCTACGAGCAGTACTTC,TRBJ2-7,few,TRBD2,TRBV29-1
CASRDREGYGYTF,TGTGCCAGCAGGGACAGGGAGGGCTATGGCTACACCTTC,TRBJ1-2,few,TRBD1,TRBV6-1
CASGGDRGFEQYF,TGTGCCAGCGGTGGGGACAGGGGATTCGAGCAGTACTTC,TRBJ2-7,.,TRBD1,TRBV7-9
CASSLQAETGNTIYF,TGTGCCAGCAGTTTACAGGCAGAAACTGGAAACACCATATATTTT,TRBJ1-3,.,.,TRBV12-3/TRBV12-4
CSARASTGGMAQHF,TGCAGTGCTAGAGCCTCGACAGGGGGAATGGCCCAGCATTTT,TRBJ1-5,.,TRBD1,TRBV20-1
CASSSPPSGYNEQFF,TGTGCCAGCAGCTCTCCACCTAGCGGCTACAATGAGCAGTTCTTC,TRBJ2-1,few,TRBD2,TRBV9
CASSLSNSDRSYEQYF,TGTGCCAGCAGCTTGTCCAATAGCGACCGTTCCTACGAGCAGTACTTC,TRBJ2-7,.,.,TRBV11-2
CASSSTPRDPEQFF,TGTGCCAGCAGCTCAACCCCTAGAGACCCTGAGCAGTTCTTC,TRBJ2-1,few,.,TRBV11-2
CSARGPLAGLNNEQFF,TGCAGTGCTAGAGGACCCTTAGCGGGACTTAACAATGAGCAGTTCTTC,TRBJ2-1,few,TRBD2,TRBV20-1
CASSLDPPATQYF,TGCGCCAGCAGCTTGGATCCCCCTGCGACCCAGTACTTC,TRBJ2-5,.,.,TRBV5-1